The 11 T cell receptor beta chains given below trace back to one sample, sequenced in a study of shared clonotypes between healthy human individuals. Using immunoSEQ multiplex PCR, the repertoire was profiled, and TCRdb retains in-frame clones only, with some absent. Among about 2.2 million clones listed, 93% were seen once. CD45RO-negative, CCR7-positively selected cells formed the naive CD8 fraction, excluding terminally differentiated effector memory CD45RA+ cells. The sequenced material came from naive CD8+ T cells from PBMCs. The receptor set was obtained from a young man in good health. Some clones in this sample may be carry-over from other donors' samples.

A note on this clone: The same CDR3 can be traced to other DNA sequences in this sample. The rearrangement uses TRBV9 and TRBJ2-5; possibly TRBD1 or TRBD2 for D (5 bases each). Germline V gene lookup returns CDR1 SGDLS and CDR2 YYNGEE. V lost 0 bases to trimming and J lost 1 base, with 7 bases between them. The CDR3 contains 14 residues. CDR3 in amino acids: CASSVGGTQETQYF. CDR3 DNA sequence: TGTGCCAGCAGCGTAGGGGGGACCCAAGAGACCCAGTACTTC.

V is TRBV27 and J is TRBJ2-3, with 7 bases matching TRBD2. The ends lost 10 bases at V and 4 bases at J; junction bases unmatched: 11. Germline V gene sequence: CDR1 MNHEY, CDR2 SMNVEV (reference sequence). This CDR3 is built from 14 residues. The chain's CDR3 is CATREAGHPDTQYF. For the CDR3, the DNA is TGTGCCACTAGGGAAGCGGGGCATCCAGATACGCAGTATTTT.

The genes are TRBV18 and TRBJ2-1, with TRBD2 matching over 9 bases. In germline, CDR1 is KGHSH, CDR2 LQKENI. CDR3 length: 17 residues. The V and J ends lost 5 bases and 2 bases, in that order; junction bases with no gene match: 10. The CDR3 sequence: CASSGTIAGDPYNEQFF. In DNA, the CDR3 is TGTGCCAGCTCAGGAACAATAGCGGGAGATCCCTACAATGAGCAGTTCTTC.

The genes are TRBV5-4 and TRBJ1-1, with 9 bases matching TRBD1. Germline V gene lookup returns CDR1 SGHNT and CDR2 YYREEE (reference sequence). Losses at the gene ends were 6 bases for V and 6 bases for J; bases not matched to a gene: 9. The CDR3 runs to 14 residues. CDR3 loop: CASTSDRGYPEAFF. In DNA form, the CDR3 reads TGTGCCAGCACCTCGGACAGGGGATACCCTGAAGCTTTCTTT.

The chain uses TRBV27 and TRBJ2-5; D is undetermined. Germline V CDR1 and CDR2: MNHEY, SMNVEV (reference sequence). CDR3 length equals 12 residues. Deletions cut 8 bases from V and 5 bases from J, with 12 bases between. The CDR3 bases are TGTGCCAGCCGTCCTGCCGGGGAGACCCAGTACTTC. This gives the protein CASRPAGETQYF.

In DNA, the CDR3 is TGTGCCAGCAGTGAAGGCCTGTACAATGAGCAGTTCTTC. Encoded protein: CASSEGLYNEQFF. The rearrangement joins TRBV2 to TRBJ2-1; the D is unclear. V was clipped by 1 base and J by 4 bases, with 5 bases between them. Germline V gives CDR1 SNHLY, CDR2 FYNNEI. This CDR3 is built from 13 residues. The full variable domain, in which reference TRBV2 and TRBJ2-1 provide the parts outside the CDR3, is EPEVTQTPSHQVTQMGQEVILRCVPISNHLYFYWYRQILGQKVEFLVSFYNNEISEKSEIFDDQFSVERPDGSNFTLKIRSTKLEDSAMYFCASSEGLYNEQFFGPGTRLTVL.

V is TRBV30 and J is TRBJ2-5; D unresolved. This CDR3 region has 13 residues. V lost 0 bases to trimming and J lost 4 bases, with 9 bases between them. Germline loops: CDR1 GTSNPN, CDR2 SVGIG (reference sequence). CDR3 protein: CAWSVWFGETQYF. CDR3 DNA sequence: TGTGCCTGGAGTGTATGGTTCGGAGAGACCCAGTACTTC.

The chain recombines TRBV27 with TRBJ1-5; D is ambiguous. In germline, CDR1 is MNHEY, CDR2 SMNVEV (reference sequence). V was trimmed by 3 bases and J by 6 bases, leaving 12 bases between them. This CDR3 contains 14 residues. As DNA, the CDR3 is TGTGCCAGCAGTTTGAGCAGGACGCCTCAGCCCCAGCATTTT. It yields the protein CASSLSRTPQPQHF.

J is TRBJ1-1 and V is TRBV18; a weak D match, TRBD1 (5 bases). The germline gives CDR1 KGHSH, CDR2 LQKENI. The CDR3 runs 14 residues. V was trimmed by 0 bases and J by 6 bases, leaving 11 bases between them. The CDR3 region is CASSPPGGSPEAFF. The CDR3 DNA reads as TGTGCCAGCTCACCACCGGGGGGGTCGCCTGAAGCTTTCTTT. Variable domain in full (rest from reference TRBV18 and TRBJ1-1): NAGVMQNPRHLVRRRGQEARLRCSPMKGHSHVYWYRQLPEEGLKFMVYLQKENIIDESGMPKERFSAEFPKEGPSILRIQQVVRGDSAAYFCASSPPGGSPEAFFGQGTRLTVV.

This clone appeared a single time. The same CDR3 can be traced to other DNA sequences in this sample. The V and J genes are TRBV27 and TRBJ2-7; D may be TRBD1 (5 bases). The germline V gene encodes CDR1 MNHEY and CDR2 SMNVEV (reference sequence). CDR3 length: 14 amino acids. Trimming stripped 5 bases from V and 0 bases from J, with 11 bases between. The CDR3 sequence is CASSPAGSSYEQYF. In DNA form, the CDR3 reads TGTGCCAGCAGTCCTGCAGGGTCCTCCTACGAGCAGTACTTC.

This chain links TRBV7-9 with TRBJ2-1, with 10 bases lining up with TRBD2. Trimming at V came to 5 bases and at J to 5 bases, leaving 6 bases not matched to a gene. Germline CDR1 and CDR2: SEHNR and FQNEAQ (reference sequence). The CDR3 extends over 15 amino acids. CDR3 sequence reads: CASSGLAGEDNEQFF. The CDR3 DNA follows: TGTGCCAGCAGCGGGCTAGCGGGGGAGGACAATGAGCAGTTCTTC.